This T cell receptor (beta chain) was retrieved from a study of cytomegalovirus exposure and HLA in healthy donors. For this clone: Its antigen is not identified.

Germline V lookup: CDR1 WNHNN, CDR2 SYGVQD (reference sequence). The CDR3 totals 15 residues. The ends lost 4 bases at V and 4 bases at J; junction bases unmatched: 4. Study-level results: Analysis performed later showed TCR beta chains linked to HLA being more clonally expanded than equally common others.

Researchers ran the PCR with 60 Vbeta and 13 Jbeta primers. Sequencing was performed with immunoSEQ multiplex PCR; in TCRdb, only in-frame clones are kept and a portion is missing. The table lists tens of thousands of clones, roughly 69% of them singletons, with 6.5% to 7.5% in the top ten. The specimen sequenced was PBMCs. The chain carries TRBV10-1 and TRBJ2-2, with 9 bases lining up with TRBD2. The source of this sequence is a woman in her fifties or sixties in good health and CMV-seropositive. CDR3 amino acids: CASSASGVFTGELFF. The CDR3 DNA is TGCGCCAGCAGTGCTAGCGGGGTGTTCACCGGGGAGCTGTTTTTT.